This TCR beta chain was captured by sequencing in a study of OX40 agonist ivuxolimab in advanced cancers. As for the study more broadly: Ivuxolimab was an agonistic, fully human IgG2 monoclonal antibody directed against OX40 (CD134), a costimulatory receptor. Intravenous ivuxolimab was administered to patients every 2 weeks at six dose levels: 0.01, 0.1, 0.3, 1.5, 3 and 10 mg/kg. Of the approximately 50 patients in dose escalation, approximately 20 had hepatocellular carcinoma, around 15 had melanoma, 9 had renal cell carcinoma and 9 had head and neck cancer. The dose-escalation cohort was about 86% male with a mean age of approximately 60 years, ranging from roughly 23 to 80. Prior anti-PD-1, anti-PD-L1 or anti-CTLA-4 therapy was permitted, and 30% to 50% of dose-escalation patients had received checkpoint inhibitors. Partial responses occurred in three dose-escalation patients: two with cutaneous melanoma and one with hepatocellular carcinoma. Peripheral TCRbeta sequencing aimed to test whether ivuxolimab altered TCR sequence diversity and caused clonal T-cell expansion. The paper reports the monotherapy dose-escalation portion (N of about 51 patients) of the phase I ivuxolimab trial.

Remarks on this clone: Its antigen target is currently unknown. The input lacks base qualities; no much larger clone sits a single base away.

The CDR3 covers 14 residues, taking in both the cysteine and the phenylalanine. Just the 42-base CDR3 DNA is kept, in frame starting at base 1. The germline V gene sets CDR1 to SNHLY and CDR2 to FYNNEI. V lost 7 bases and J lost 4 bases; the stretch between them is 14 bases long. To sequence the TCRbeta CDR3 region, genomic DNA was isolated from the sorted cells. The immunoSEQ Assay was used for sequencing of TCRbeta CDR3 regions. Drawn from immuneACCESS, this table holds only the in-frame rearrangements with V and J called that TCRdb kept. Clones are partly lost; checked studies trace under half to an unresolved V gene and leave the rest unexplained. Counted in this sample were 70,000 or so clones; 85% of them appeared once. The top ten clonotypes cover roughly 3.9% of the sample. Patients with a history of autoimmune disease or receiving systemic immunosuppression were excluded from the trial. Peripheral blood for TCR sequencing was drawn from every dose cohort at baseline, at cycle 4 day 1 and at cycle 7 day 1. Samples came from an open-label, multicenter, first-in-human phase I dose-escalation trial of ivuxolimab. Adults with locally advanced or metastatic melanoma, renal cell, hepatocellular, or head and neck squamous cell carcinoma were enrolled in the trial. Before TCR sequencing, CD4+ and CD8+ T cells were separately sorted from peripheral blood.

Broad study findings and their caveats: The antigen specificity of the clonally expanded peripheral T cells was not determined. Low levels of normalized T-cell clonal expansion were also seen in some patients who did not respond. Partial responders in the 0.1-3.0 mg/kg groups had among the lowest normalized peripheral clonal expansion, especially among CD8+ T cells. After ivuxolimab, more expanded clones were found on average in CD8+ T cells than in CD4+ T cells. At doses from 0.1 to 3.0 mg/kg, clonal expansion was seen in both CD4+ and CD8+ blood T cells between baseline and week 6.

The source of this sequence is an adult with an advanced solid tumor such as melanoma, head and neck, liver or kidney cancer. The sequence links TRBV2 to TRBJ2-1; there is no confident call for the D gene. The source material was CD4+ or CD8+ T cells sorted from blood, sampled in a trial of the OX40 agonist ivuxolimab. The base sequence is TGTGCCAGCATCGCCGCGGCTATTTACAATGAGCAGTTCTTC. Translated, it reads CASIAAAIYNEQFF. With all but the CDR3 taken from the reference TRBV2 and TRBJ2-1 genes, the full variable domain is: EPEVTQTPSHQVTQMGQEVILRCVPISNHLYFYWYRQILGQKVEFLVSFYNNEISEKSEIFDDQFSVERPDGSNFTLKIRSTKLEDSAMYFCASIAAAIYNEQFFGPGTRLTVL.